A single T cell receptor beta chain is shown here with its context. Its antigen is currently unknown. The PCR used 60 Vbeta and 13 Jbeta primers. TCRdb's table, derived via immunoSEQ multiplex PCR, lists solely in-frame clones and lacks some. The sample has 130,000 or so clones, roughly 76% seen once. This CDR3 is built from 16 residues. Trimming pared 5 bases from V and 1 base from J, leaving 17 bases between. Germline V gene data show CDR1 as SEHNR and CDR2 as FQNEAQ (reference sequence). The data belong to a study of cytomegalovirus exposure and HLA in healthy donors. Findings and limits, study-wide: A missense DCLRE1C variant was associated with V- and J-gene trimming of TCR beta chains in a later analysis, and an independent cohort replicated the association. Information on immune exposure was restricted to one variable (CMV serostatus). Altogether, 164 TCR beta chains were recorded as cytomegalovirus-associated. Sequencing probably produced one cluster of sequence variants that were highly shared.

V gene TRBV7-9 combines with J gene TRBJ1-1; tentative D call: TRBD1 (6 bases). This sequence was found in a female donor in good health and CMV-seronegative. The sample comprised PBMCs. CDR3 bases: TGTGCCAGCAGCGCCTGGGGGGGACACGAGAACACTGAAGCTTTCTTT. It specifies CASSAWGGHENTEAFF.